The entry below gives a single TCR beta chain sequence along with its context. An end of the junction differs from the germline gene, which may be a read error. Per the original data handling: For nucleated cells, counts were estimated from reference gene primer amplification. The repertoire was sequenced with immunoSEQ multiplex PCR; TCRdb's copy has only in-frame clones and lacks some. D and trimming come from the DNA, and the V and J calls and clone size come from that table. The sample shows around 75,000 clones, more than 70% of them seen only once. Germline CDR1 and CDR2: SGHAT and FQNNGV. The CDR3 runs 12 residues. This entry comes from a study of blood T cell repertoires in COVID-19. In the study overall: In each case, the material was cDNA or gDNA derived from T cells, B-cell-depleted T cells, or PBMCs.

Seattle cases were enrolled at active infection and followed longitudinally. This TCR was sampled from a man aged 50-60 years with COVID-19, enrolled during active disease. The specimen was peripheral blood. The V call is TRBV11-2, the J call TRBJ2-7; 7 bases fit TRBD1. CDR3 in amino acids: CASSLGFGQADF. The CDR3 DNA reads TGTGCCAGCAGCTTAGGATTCGGACAGGCGGACTTC.